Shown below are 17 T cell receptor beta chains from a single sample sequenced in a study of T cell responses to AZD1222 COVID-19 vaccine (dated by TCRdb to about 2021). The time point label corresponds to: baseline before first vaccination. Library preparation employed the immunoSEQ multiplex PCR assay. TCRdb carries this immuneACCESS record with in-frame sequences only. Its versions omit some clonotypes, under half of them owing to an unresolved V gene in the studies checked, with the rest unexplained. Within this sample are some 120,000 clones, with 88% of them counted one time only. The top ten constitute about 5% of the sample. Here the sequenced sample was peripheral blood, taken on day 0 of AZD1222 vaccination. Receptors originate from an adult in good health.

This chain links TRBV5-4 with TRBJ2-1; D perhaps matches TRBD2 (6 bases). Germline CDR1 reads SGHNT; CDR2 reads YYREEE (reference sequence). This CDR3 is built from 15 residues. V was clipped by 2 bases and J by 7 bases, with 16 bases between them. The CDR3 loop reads CASSFELAPVNEQFF. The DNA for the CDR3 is TGTGCCAGCAGCTTCGAGCTAGCGCCAGTGAATGAGCAGTTCTTC.

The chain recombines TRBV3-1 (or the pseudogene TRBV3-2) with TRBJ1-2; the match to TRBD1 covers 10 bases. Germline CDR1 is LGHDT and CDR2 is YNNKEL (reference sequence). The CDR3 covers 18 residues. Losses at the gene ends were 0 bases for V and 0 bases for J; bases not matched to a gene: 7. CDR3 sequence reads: CASSQDRQGAEANYGYTF. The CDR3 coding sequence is TGTGCCAGCAGCCAAGACCGACAGGGGGCGGAGGCTAACTATGGCTACACCTTC.

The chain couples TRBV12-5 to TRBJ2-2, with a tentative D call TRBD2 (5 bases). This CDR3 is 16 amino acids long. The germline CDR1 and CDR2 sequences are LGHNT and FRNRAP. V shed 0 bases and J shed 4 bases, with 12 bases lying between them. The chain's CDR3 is CASGLVLGEITGELFF. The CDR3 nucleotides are TGTGCTAGTGGTTTGGTACTAGGCGAGATCACCGGGGAGCTGTTTTTT.

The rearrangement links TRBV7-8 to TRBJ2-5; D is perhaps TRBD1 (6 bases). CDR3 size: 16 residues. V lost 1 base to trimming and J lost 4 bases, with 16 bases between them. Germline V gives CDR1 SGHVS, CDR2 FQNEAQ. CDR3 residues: CASSLVAGERGETQYF. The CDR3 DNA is TGTGCCAGCAGCTTAGTAGCAGGGGAGAGGGGAGAGACCCAGTACTTC.

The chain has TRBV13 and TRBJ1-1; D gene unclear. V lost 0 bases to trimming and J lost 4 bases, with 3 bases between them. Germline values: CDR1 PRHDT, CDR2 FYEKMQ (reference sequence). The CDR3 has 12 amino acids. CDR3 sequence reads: CASSLGATEAFF. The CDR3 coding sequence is TGTGCCAGCAGCTTAGGGGCCACTGAAGCTTTCTTT.

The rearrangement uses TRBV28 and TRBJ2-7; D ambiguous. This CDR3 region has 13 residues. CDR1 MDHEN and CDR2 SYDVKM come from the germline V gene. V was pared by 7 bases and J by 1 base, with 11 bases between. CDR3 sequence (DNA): TGTGCCAGCATTGACTCCCTTTCCTACGAGCAGTACTTC. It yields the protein CASIDSLSYEQYF.

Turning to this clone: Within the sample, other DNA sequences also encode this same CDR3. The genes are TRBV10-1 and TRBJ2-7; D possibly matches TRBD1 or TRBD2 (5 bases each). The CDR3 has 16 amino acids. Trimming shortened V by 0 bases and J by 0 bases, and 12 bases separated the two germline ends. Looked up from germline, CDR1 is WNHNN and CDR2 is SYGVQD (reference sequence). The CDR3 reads CASSESGDPSSYEQYF. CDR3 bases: TGCGCCAGCAGTGAGTCAGGGGACCCGAGCTCCTACGAGCAGTACTTC.

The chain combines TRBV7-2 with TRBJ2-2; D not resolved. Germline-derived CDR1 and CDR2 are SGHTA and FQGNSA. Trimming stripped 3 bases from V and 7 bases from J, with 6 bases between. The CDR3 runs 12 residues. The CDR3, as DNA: TGTGCCAGCAGCTTTAATGTCGGGGAGCTGTTTTTT. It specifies CASSFNVGELFF.

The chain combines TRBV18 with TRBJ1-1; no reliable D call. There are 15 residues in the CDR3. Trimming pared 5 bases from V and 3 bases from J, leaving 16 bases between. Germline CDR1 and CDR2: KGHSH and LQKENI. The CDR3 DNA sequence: TGTGCCAGCTCAGCAGACCTGGGTAAGGACACTGAAGCTTTCTTT. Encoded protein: CASSADLGKDTEAFF.

The CDR3 DNA reads TGTGCCAGCAGTAGAAAAAGGGTCAATTCCTACGAGCAGTACTTC. Its protein product is CASSRKRVNSYEQYF. The chain joins TRBV6-5 to TRBJ2-7; D remains unclear. The V end was cut by 5 bases, the J end by 1 base, with 15 bases between. Germline values: CDR1 MNHEY, CDR2 SVGAGI. CDR3 length: 15 amino acids.

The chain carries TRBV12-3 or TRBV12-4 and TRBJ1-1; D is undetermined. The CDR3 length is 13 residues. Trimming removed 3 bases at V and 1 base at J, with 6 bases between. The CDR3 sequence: CASSFGRNTEAFF. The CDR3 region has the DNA TGTGCCAGCAGTTTCGGACGGAACACTGAAGCTTTCTTT.

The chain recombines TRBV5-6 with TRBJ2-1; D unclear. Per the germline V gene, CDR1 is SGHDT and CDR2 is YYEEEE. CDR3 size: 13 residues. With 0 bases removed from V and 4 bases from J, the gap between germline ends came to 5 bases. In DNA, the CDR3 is TGTGCCAGCAGCTTGGAGCTTTACAATGAGCAGTTCTTC. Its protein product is CASSLELYNEQFF.

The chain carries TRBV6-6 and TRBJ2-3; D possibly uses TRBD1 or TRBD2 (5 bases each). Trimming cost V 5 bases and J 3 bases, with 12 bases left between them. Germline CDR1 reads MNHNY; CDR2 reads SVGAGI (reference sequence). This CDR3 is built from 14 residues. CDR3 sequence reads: CASSTGPATDTQYF. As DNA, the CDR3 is TGTGCCAGCAGTACGGGACCAGCGACAGATACGCAGTATTTT.

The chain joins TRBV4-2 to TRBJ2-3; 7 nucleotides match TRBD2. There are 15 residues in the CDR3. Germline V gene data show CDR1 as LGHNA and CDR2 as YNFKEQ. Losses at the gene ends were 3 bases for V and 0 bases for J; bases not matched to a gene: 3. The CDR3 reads CASSQRGGSTDTQYF. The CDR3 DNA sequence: TGTGCCAGCAGCCAGCGCGGGGGTAGCACAGATACGCAGTATTTT.

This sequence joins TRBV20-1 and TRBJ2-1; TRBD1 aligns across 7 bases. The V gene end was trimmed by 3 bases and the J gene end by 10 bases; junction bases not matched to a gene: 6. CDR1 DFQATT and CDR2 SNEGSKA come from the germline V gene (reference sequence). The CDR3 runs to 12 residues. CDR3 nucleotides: TGCAGTGCTAGTGACTTCAGGGGGGAGCAGTTCTTC. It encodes CSASDFRGEQFF.

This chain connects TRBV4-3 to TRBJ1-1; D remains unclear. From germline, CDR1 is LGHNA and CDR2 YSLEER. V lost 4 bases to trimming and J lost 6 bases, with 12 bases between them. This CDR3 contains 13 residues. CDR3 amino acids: CASSPREVSEAFF. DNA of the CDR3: TGCGCCAGCAGCCCCCGAGAAGTGTCTGAAGCTTTCTTT.

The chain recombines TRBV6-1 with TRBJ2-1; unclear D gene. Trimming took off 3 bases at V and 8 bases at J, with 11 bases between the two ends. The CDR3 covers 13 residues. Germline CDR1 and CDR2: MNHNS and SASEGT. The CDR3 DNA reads TGTGCCAGCAGTGACCGACCGGTCGATGAGCAGTTCTTC. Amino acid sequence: CASSDRPVDEQFF.